The rows below give T cell receptor beta chains drawn from one sample of a study of graft-versus-host responses after intestinal transplantation. Here immunoSEQ multiplex PCR was the method, and the copy in TCRdb shows in-frame clones only, minus some. The sample yields about 94,000 clones, about 91% seen once. For these TCRs, the target antigens are not known. Sequencing was performed on unstimulated CD8+ T cells sorted from spleen or lymph node cells, taken before intestinal transplant. Source of these receptors: a human donor who received an intestinal transplant. Each CDR3 is given with its conserved first and last residue. Fields, in order: J gene, D gene, clone size, V gene, CDR3 protein, CDR3 DNA. A D gene is named only where the DNA matches it firmly. A row's size may be missing; if present it is once, few, many or a size class.

J: TRBJ1-6
D: NA
size: NA
V: TRBV6-1
CDR3: CASSEVRASPLHF
DNA: TGTGCCAGCAGTGAAGTCAGGGCTTCACCCCTCCACTTT

J: TRBJ2-7
D: NA
size: NA
V: TRBV28
CDR3: CASTVSRNYEQYF
DNA: TGTGCCAGCACAGTCTCGAGGAACTACGAGCAGTACTTC

J: TRBJ2-1
D: NA
size: once
V: TRBV6-5
CDR3: CASSLSSYNEQFF
DNA: TGTGCCAGCAGTCTTAGCTCCTACAATGAGCAGTTCTTC

J: TRBJ2-5
D: NA
size: NA
V: TRBV4-3
CDR3: CASSQFSQGGETQYF
DNA: TGCGCCAGCAGCCAATTTTCCCAGGGTGGAGAGACCCAGTACTTC

J: TRBJ1-5
D: TRBD1
size: NA
V: TRBV28
CDR3: CASSFQGAMGNQPQHF
DNA: TGTGCCAGCAGTTTTCAGGGGGCTATGGGCAATCAGCCCCAGCATTTT

J: TRBJ2-1
D: NA
size: few
V: TRBV7-9
CDR3: CASSFSEGTYNEQFF
DNA: TGTGCCAGCAGCTTCTCAGAGGGCACCTACAATGAGCAGTTCTTC

J: TRBJ2-7
D: TRBD2
size: NA
V: TRBV6-5
CDR3: CASSWGTSGATYEQYF
DNA: TGTGCCAGCAGTTGGGGGACTAGCGGGGCCACCTACGAGCAGTACTTC

J: TRBJ2-7
D: NA
size: NA
V: TRBV19
CDR3: CASSIGAGPDYEQYF
DNA: TGTGCCAGTAGTATAGGGGCAGGGCCCGATTACGAGCAGTACTTC

J: TRBJ2-7
D: NA
size: NA
V: TRBV12-2
CDR3: CASRFYLVDGRAAEQYF
DNA: TGTGCAAGTCGCTTTTACCTGGTAGACGGGAGGGCTGCGGAGCAGTACTTC

J: TRBJ2-1
D: NA
size: NA
V: TRBV6-1
CDR3: CASSESPRPYNEQFF
DNA: TGTGCCAGCAGTGAATCCCCGCGTCCCTACAATGAGCAGTTCTTC

J: TRBJ2-1
D: TRBD2
size: NA
V: TRBV5-1
CDR3: CASSPTSGRVDEQFF
DNA: TGCGCCAGCAGCCCTACTAGCGGGAGGGTCGATGAGCAGTTCTTC

J: TRBJ2-7
D: NA
size: NA
V: TRBV27
CDR3: CASSLRQSTYEQYF
DNA: TGTGCCAGCAGTTTAAGACAGTCTACCTACGAGCAGTACTTC

J: TRBJ2-7
D: TRBD2
size: NA
V: TRBV2
CDR3: CASSETLRLAAFYEQYF
DNA: TGTGCCAGCAGTGAAACCCTTAGACTAGCGGCCTTCTACGAGCAGTACTTC

J: TRBJ2-1
D: TRBD2
size: NA
V: TRBV11-2
CDR3: CASSLEFGGWRVEQFF
DNA: TGTGCCAGCAGCTTAGAATTCGGGGGGTGGCGTGTCGAGCAGTTCTTC

J: TRBJ2-7
D: TRBD1
size: NA
V: TRBV27
CDR3: CASSPGTGYEQYF
DNA: TGTGCCAGCAGCCCGGGGACAGGGTACGAGCAGTACTTC

J: TRBJ2-4
D: NA
size: medium-sized
V: TRBV4-1
CDR3: CASSPQWGSGNIQYF
DNA: TGCGCCAGCAGCCCACAATGGGGTAGCGGAAACATTCAGTACTTC

J: TRBJ1-4
D: TRBD1
size: NA
V: TRBV6-6
CDR3: CASRNPGGNEKLFF
DNA: TGTGCCAGCAGGAACCCAGGGGGTAATGAAAAACTGTTTTTT

J: TRBJ2-7
D: NA
size: NA
V: TRBV4-1
CDR3: CASSQEMAPGYEQYF
DNA: TGCGCCAGCAGCCAAGAAATGGCCCCAGGGTACGAGCAGTACTTC

J: TRBJ2-2
D: NA
size: NA
V: TRBV9
CDR3: CASSVEQNTGELFF
DNA: TGTGCCAGCAGCGTAGAACAGAACACCGGGGAGCTGTTTTTT

J: TRBJ2-3
D: NA
size: NA
V: TRBV28
CDR3: CASNGYSSTDTQYF
DNA: TGTGCCAGCAACGGGTATTCTAGCACAGATACGCAGTATTTT

J: TRBJ1-5
D: NA
size: NA
V: TRBV5-6
CDR3: CASSSWGPYRVNQPQHF
DNA: TGTGCCAGCAGCTCGTGGGGACCTTACAGGGTCAATCAGCCCCAGCATTTT

J: TRBJ1-2
D: NA
size: NA
V: TRBV7-9
CDR3: CASSSLRGSNYGYTF
DNA: TGTGCCAGCAGCTCCCTCAGGGGATCGAACTATGGCTACACCTTC

J: TRBJ2-7
D: TRBD1
size: NA
V: TRBV4-1
CDR3: CASSPGQGADEQYF
DNA: TGCGCCAGCAGCCCGGGACAGGGAGCTGACGAGCAGTACTTC

J: TRBJ2-7
D: NA
size: NA
V: TRBV6-1
CDR3: CASSPRSPYEQYF
DNA: TGTGCCAGCAGTCCTCGTTCCCCCTACGAGCAGTACTTC

J: TRBJ2-1
D: NA
size: NA
V: TRBV19
CDR3: CASSRPGDSYNEQFF
DNA: TGTGCCAGTAGTCGACCCGGGGACTCCTACAATGAGCAGTTCTTC

J: TRBJ1-2
D: NA
size: NA
V: TRBV4-1
CDR3: CASSLNRVEGYTF
DNA: TGCGCCAGCAGCCTCAACAGGGTGGAAGGCTACACCTTC

J: TRBJ2-2
D: NA
size: NA
V: TRBV27
CDR3: CASSLISGANTGELFF
DNA: TGTGCCAGCAGTCTCATATCGGGGGCGAACACCGGGGAGCTGTTTTTT

J: TRBJ2-1
D: TRBD2
size: NA
V: TRBV7-9
CDR3: CASSYGLAEQFF
DNA: TGTGCCAGCAGTTACGGACTAGCGGAGCAGTTCTTC

J: TRBJ1-2
D: NA
size: NA
V: TRBV7-9
CDR3: CASSFGSNYYGYTF
DNA: TGTGCCAGCAGCTTCGGGAGTAATTACTATGGCTACACCTTC

J: TRBJ2-7
D: NA
size: NA
V: TRBV4-3
CDR3: CAAYPRGSSYEQYF
DNA: TGCGCCGCCTATCCTCGGGGGAGCTCCTACGAGCAGTACTTC

J: TRBJ1-5
D: TRBD1
size: NA
V: TRBV19
CDR3: CASGRTGSLVSNQPQHF
DNA: TGTGCCAGTGGAAGGACAGGGAGTTTGGTTAGCAATCAGCCCCAGCATTTT

J: TRBJ2-5
D: TRBD2
size: NA
V: TRBV9
CDR3: CASSVDPAGQETQYF
DNA: TGTGCCAGCAGCGTGGACCCAGCGGGACAAGAGACCCAGTACTTC

J: TRBJ2-1
D: NA
size: NA
V: TRBV25-1
CDR3: CASSESAIRGNEQFF
DNA: TGTGCCAGCAGTGAATCGGCTATCCGGGGCAATGAGCAGTTCTTC

J: TRBJ1-1
D: TRBD1
size: NA
V: TRBV11-1
CDR3: CASSRSNRGTEAFF
DNA: TGTGCCAGCAGCCGAAGCAACAGGGGCACTGAAGCTTTCTTT

J: TRBJ1-1
D: NA
size: few
V: TRBV28
CDR3: CASSPIGQGPLYGTEAFF
DNA: TGTGCCAGCAGTCCGATCGGGCAGGGTCCTTTGTATGGGACTGAAGCTTTCTTT

J: TRBJ1-1
D: NA
size: NA
V: TRBV28
CDR3: CASSLLGRGNTEAFF
DNA: TGTGCCAGCAGTTTACTCGGAAGGGGAAACACTGAAGCTTTCTTT

J: TRBJ2-1
D: TRBD2
size: once
V: TRBV19
CDR3: CASSSLAGSYNEQFF
DNA: TGTGCCAGTAGTAGTCTAGCGGGGAGCTACAATGAGCAGTTCTTC

J: TRBJ1-5
D: NA
size: NA
V: TRBV7-9
CDR3: CASSLSGLGSNQPQHF
DNA: TGTGCCAGCAGCTTATCAGGACTGGGGAGCAATCAGCCCCAGCATTTT

J: TRBJ2-7
D: TRBD2
size: NA
V: TRBV6-5
CDR3: CASHPTSGRLEQYF
DNA: TGTGCCAGCCACCCCACTAGCGGGAGGCTCGAGCAGTACTTC

J: TRBJ1-2
D: TRBD1
size: NA
V: TRBV5-6
CDR3: CASSLPPDRVYSGYTF
DNA: TGTGCCAGCAGCTTGCCCCCGGACAGGGTCTATTCTGGCTACACCTTC

J: TRBJ1-5
D: NA
size: NA
V: TRBV6-5
CDR3: CASRKRGSNQPQHF
DNA: TGTGCCAGCAGAAAACGGGGTAGCAATCAGCCCCAGCATTTT

J: TRBJ1-2
D: TRBD1
size: NA
V: TRBV28
CDR3: CASSLVGGGYTF
DNA: TGTGCCAGCAGTTTGGTAGGGGGCGGCTACACCTTC